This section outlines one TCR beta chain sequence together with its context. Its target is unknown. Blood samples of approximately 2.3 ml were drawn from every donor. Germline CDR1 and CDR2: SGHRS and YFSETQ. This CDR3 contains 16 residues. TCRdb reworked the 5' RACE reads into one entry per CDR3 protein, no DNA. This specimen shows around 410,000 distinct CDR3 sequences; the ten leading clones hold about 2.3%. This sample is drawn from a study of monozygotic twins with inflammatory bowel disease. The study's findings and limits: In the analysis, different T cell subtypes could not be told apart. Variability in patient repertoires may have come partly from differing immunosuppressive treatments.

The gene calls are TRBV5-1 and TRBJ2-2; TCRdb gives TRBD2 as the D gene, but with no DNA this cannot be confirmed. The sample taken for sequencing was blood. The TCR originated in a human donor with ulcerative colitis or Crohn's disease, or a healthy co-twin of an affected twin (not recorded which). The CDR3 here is CASSSGQGGGTGELFF.